Below are 4 T cell receptor beta chains sequenced from a single sample in a study of breast tumors, draining lymph nodes, adjacent tissues. Breast cancer patients provided tissue from their axillary draining lymph nodes. MiXCR, run by TCRdb on the multiplex PCR reads, gives a single entry per CDR3 protein. The sample gives fewer than 200,000 distinct CDR3 sequences, 25% to 40% of which show up once; around 4.5% is in the top ten. The sequenced sample was axillary lymph node tissue. These receptors all stem from a female donor with breast cancer. Some clones in this sample may be carry-over from other donors' samples.

The chain employs TRBV7-3 and TRBJ1-3; D is ambiguous. The germline V and J ends were trimmed by 5 bases and 4 bases, with 9 bases remaining between them. Germline V gene sequence: CDR1 SGHTA, CDR2 FQGTGA. The CDR3 sequence is 13 residues long. The CDR3 reads CASSPSGGNTIYF. The CDR3 DNA is TGTGCCAGCAGCCCATCTGGAGGAAACACCATATATTTT.

This clonotype was counted ten times or more. CDR3 sequence reads: CASSLGFRGRETQYF. The CDR3 bases are TGTGCCAGCAGCTTAGGCTTCAGGGGGCGGGAGACCCAGTACTTC. This rearrangement joins TRBV7-8 to TRBJ2-5; 8 nucleotides line up with TRBD1. This CDR3 contains 15 residues. V shed 1 base and J 5 bases; nucleotides not matched to a gene: 6. CDR1 is SGHVS and CDR2 is FQNEAQ in the germline V gene.

The rearrangement joins TRBV3-1 to TRBJ2-3; D is unresolved. CDR1 is LGHDT and CDR2 is YNNKEL in the germline V gene (reference sequence). Trimming removed 4 bases from V and 5 bases from J, with 10 bases in between. This CDR3 has 13 amino acids. CDR3 loop: CASSLTRRDTQYF. The CDR3 nucleotides read TGTGCCAGCAGCCTGACCCGACGAGATACGCAGTATTTT.

This clonotype occurred many times. V usage is TRBV7-9 and J usage is TRBJ2-2; 9 bases map to TRBD1. Germline V gene sequence: CDR1 SEHNR, CDR2 FQNEAQ (reference sequence). The CDR3 loop spans 15 amino acids. The ends lost 6 bases at V and 5 bases at J; junction bases unmatched: 7. In nucleotides, the CDR3 is TGTGCCAGCAGACAGACAGGGGGGTCTACCGGGGAGCTGTTTTTT. Residues: CASRQTGGSTGELFF.